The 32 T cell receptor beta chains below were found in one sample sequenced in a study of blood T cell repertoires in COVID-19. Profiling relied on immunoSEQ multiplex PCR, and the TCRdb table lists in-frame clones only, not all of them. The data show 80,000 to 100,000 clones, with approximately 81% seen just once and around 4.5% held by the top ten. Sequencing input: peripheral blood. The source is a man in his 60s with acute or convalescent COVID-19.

This CDR3 reads CASSPSRDRGLSPLHF. CDR3 in DNA: TGTGCCAGCAGCCCATCCCGGGACAGGGGGCTTTCACCCCTCCACTTT. The chain is built from TRBV7-9 and TRBJ1-6, with 12 bases fitting TRBD1. The CDR3 runs to 16 residues. Germline-derived CDR1 and CDR2 are SEHNR and FQNEAQ (reference sequence). V dropped 5 bases and J dropped 9; count of bases not matched to a gene: 8. Combining the CDR3 with reference TRBV7-9 and TRBJ1-6 gives the whole variable domain DTGVSQNPRHKITKRGQNVTFRCDPISEHNRLYWYRQTLGQGPEFLTYFQNEAQLEKSRLLSDRFSAERPKGSFSTLEIQRTEQGDSAMYLCASSPSRDRGLSPLHFGNGTRLTVT.

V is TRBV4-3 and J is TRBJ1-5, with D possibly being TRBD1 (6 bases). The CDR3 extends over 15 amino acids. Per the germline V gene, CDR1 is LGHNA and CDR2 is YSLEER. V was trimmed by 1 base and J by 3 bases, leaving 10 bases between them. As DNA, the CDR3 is TGCGCCAGCAGCCAAGTACAGGGCGACAATCAGCCCCAGCATTTT. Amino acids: CASSQVQGDNQPQHF.

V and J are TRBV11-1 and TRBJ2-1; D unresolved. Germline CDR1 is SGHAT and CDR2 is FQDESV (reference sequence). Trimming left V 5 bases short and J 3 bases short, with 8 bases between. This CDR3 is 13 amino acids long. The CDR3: CASSPSLYNEQFF. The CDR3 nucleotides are TGTGCCAGCAGCCCTAGTCTCTACAATGAGCAGTTCTTC.

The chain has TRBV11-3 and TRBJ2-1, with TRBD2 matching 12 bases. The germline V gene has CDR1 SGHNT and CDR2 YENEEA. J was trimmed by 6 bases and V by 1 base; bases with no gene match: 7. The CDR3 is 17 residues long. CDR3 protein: CASSLGLAGGPVNEQFF. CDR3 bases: TGTGCCAGCAGCTTAGGTCTAGCGGGAGGGCCGGTCAATGAGCAGTTCTTC.

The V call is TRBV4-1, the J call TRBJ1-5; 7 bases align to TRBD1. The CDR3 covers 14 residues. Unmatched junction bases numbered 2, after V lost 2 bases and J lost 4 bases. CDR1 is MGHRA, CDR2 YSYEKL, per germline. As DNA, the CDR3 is TGCGCCAGCAGCCAACGACAGGGTAATCAGCCCCAGCATTTT. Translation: CASSQRQGNQPQHF.

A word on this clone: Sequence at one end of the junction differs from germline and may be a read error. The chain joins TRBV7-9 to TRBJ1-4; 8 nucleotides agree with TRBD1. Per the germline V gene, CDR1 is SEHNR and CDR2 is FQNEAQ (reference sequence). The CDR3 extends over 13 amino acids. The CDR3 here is CASSLASGTGREF. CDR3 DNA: TGTGCCAGCAGCTTAGCGTCTGGGACAGGCCGCGAGTTT.

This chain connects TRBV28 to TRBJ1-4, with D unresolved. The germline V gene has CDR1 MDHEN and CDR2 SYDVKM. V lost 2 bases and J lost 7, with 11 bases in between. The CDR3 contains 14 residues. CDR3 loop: CASSLMGAGEKLFF. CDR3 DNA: TGTGCCAGCAGTTTAATGGGAGCAGGTGAAAAACTGTTTTTT.

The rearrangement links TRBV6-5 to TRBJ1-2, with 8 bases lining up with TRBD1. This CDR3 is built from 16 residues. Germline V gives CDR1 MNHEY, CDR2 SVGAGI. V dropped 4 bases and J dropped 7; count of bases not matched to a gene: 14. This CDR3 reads CASSSPGTGGITGYTF. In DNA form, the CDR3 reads TGTGCCAGCAGTTCCCCCGGGACAGGCGGCATAACTGGCTACACCTTC.

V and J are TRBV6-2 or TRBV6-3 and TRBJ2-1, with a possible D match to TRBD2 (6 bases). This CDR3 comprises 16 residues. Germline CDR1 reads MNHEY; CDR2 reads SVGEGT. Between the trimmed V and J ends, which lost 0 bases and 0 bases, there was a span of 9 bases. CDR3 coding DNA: TGTGCCAGCAGTTACTCTGGGGGGAGCTCCTACAATGAGCAGTTCTTC. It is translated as CASSYSGGSSYNEQFF.

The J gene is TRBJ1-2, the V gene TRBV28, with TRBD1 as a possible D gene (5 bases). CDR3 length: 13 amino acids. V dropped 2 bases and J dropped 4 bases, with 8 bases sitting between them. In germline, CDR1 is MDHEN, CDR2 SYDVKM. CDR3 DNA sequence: TGTGCCAGCAGTTTAGGGGACTCCTATGGCTACACCTTC. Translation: CASSLGDSYGYTF.

The CDR3 loop is CAISESKADQETQYF. In DNA, the CDR3 is TGTGCCATCAGTGAGTCGAAGGCGGATCAAGAGACCCAGTACTTC. The gene calls are TRBV10-3 and TRBJ2-5; D gene unclear. This CDR3 is 15 amino acids long. Germline V gene lookup returns CDR1 ENHRY and CDR2 SYGVKD. Trimming left V 0 bases short and J 2 bases short, with 10 bases between.

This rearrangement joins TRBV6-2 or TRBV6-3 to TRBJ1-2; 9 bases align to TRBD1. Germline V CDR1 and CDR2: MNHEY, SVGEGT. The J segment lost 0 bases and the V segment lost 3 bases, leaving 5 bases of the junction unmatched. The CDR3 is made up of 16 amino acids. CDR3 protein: CASSYRGQGSNYGYTF. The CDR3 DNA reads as TGTGCCAGCAGTTATCGGGGACAGGGATCTAACTATGGCTACACCTTC.

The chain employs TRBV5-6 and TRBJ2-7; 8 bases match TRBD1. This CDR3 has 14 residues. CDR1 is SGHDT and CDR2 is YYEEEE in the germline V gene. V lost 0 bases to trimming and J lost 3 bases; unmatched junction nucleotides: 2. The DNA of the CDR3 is TGTGCCAGCAGCTTGGTGGACAGGGACTACGAGCAGTACTTC. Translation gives CASSLVDRDYEQYF.

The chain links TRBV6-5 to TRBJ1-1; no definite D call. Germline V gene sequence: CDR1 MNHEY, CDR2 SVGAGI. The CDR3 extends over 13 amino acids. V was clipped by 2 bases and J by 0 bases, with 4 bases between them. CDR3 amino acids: CASSYLMNTEAFF. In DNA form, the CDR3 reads TGTGCCAGCAGTTACCTAATGAACACTGAAGCTTTCTTT.

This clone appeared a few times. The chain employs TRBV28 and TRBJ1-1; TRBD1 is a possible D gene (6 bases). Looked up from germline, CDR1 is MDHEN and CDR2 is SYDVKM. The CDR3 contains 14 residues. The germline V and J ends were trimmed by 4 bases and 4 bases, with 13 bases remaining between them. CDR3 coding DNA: TGTGCCAGCAGTTATAGGGGGGAGGGCACTGAAGCTTTCTTT. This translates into CASSYRGEGTEAFF.

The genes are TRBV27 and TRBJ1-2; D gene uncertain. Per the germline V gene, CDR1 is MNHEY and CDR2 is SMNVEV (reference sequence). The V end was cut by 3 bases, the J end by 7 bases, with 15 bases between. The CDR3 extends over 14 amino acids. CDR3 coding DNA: TGTGCCAGCAGTTTTGGGTTGAGGGCAGGTGGCTACACCTTC. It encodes CASSFGLRAGGYTF.

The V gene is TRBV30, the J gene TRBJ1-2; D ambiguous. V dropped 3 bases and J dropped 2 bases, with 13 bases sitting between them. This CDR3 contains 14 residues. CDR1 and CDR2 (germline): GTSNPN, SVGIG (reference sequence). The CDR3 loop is CAWSRRSVNYGYTF. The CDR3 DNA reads TGTGCCTGGAGCCGGCGGTCAGTAAACTATGGCTACACCTTC. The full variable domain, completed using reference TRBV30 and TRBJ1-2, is SQTIHQWPATLVQPVGSPLSLECTVEGTSNPNLYWYRQAAGRGLQLLFYSVGIGQISSEVPQNLSASRPQDRQFILSSKKLLLSDSGFYLCAWSRRSVNYGYTFGSGTRLTVV.

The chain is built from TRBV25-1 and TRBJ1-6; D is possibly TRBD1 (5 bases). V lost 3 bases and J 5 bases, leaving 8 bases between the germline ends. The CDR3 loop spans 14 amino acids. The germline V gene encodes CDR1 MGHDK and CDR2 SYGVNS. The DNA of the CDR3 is TGTGCCAGCAGTGACCCAGGGAATAATTCACCCCTCCACTTT. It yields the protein CASSDPGNNSPLHF. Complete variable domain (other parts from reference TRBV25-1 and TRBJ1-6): EADIYQTPRYLVIGTGKKITLECSQTMGHDKMYWYQQDPGMELHLIHYSYGVNSTEKGDLSSESTVSRIRTEHFPLTLESARPSHTSQYLCASSDPGNNSPLHFGNGTRLTVT.

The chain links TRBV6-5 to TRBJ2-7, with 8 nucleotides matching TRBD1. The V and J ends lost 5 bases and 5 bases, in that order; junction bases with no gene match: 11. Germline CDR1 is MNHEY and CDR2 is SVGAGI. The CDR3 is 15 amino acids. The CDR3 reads CASSRSRGRANEQYF. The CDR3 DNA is TGTGCCAGCAGTCGAAGCAGGGGGCGGGCGAACGAGCAGTACTTC.

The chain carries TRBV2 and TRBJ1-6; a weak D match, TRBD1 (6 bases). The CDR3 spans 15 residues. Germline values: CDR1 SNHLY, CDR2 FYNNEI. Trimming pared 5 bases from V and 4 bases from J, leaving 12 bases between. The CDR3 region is CASSRTDNYNSPLHF. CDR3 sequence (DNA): TGTGCCAGCAGTCGGACAGATAATTATAATTCACCCCTCCACTTT.

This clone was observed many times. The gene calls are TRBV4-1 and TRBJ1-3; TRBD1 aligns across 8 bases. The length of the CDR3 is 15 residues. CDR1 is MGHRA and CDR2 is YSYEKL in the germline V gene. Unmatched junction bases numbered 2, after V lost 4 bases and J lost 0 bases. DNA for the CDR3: TGCGCCAGCAGCCTTGGGACAGGCTCTGGAAACACCATATATTTT. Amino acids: CASSLGTGSGNTIYF.

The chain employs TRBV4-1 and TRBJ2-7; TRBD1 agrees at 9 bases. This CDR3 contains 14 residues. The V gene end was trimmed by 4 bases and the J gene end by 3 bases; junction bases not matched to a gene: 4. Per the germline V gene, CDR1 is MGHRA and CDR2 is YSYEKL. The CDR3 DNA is TGCGCCAGCAGCCCTGGGACAGGGTACTACGAGCAGTACTTC. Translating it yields CASSPGTGYYEQYF.

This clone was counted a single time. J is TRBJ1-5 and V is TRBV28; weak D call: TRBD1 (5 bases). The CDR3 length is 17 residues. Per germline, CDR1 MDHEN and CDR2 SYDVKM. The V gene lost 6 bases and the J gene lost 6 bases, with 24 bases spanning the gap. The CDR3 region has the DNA TGTGCCAGCAGCAACAACCGAGGGAGTAGGAGGGGTCAGCCCCAGCATTTT. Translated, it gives CASSNNRGSRRGQPQHF.

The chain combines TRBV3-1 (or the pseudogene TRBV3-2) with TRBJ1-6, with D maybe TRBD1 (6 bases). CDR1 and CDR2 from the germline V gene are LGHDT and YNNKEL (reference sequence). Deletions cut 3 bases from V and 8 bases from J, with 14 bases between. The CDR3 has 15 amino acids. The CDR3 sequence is CASSQGATGDSPLHF. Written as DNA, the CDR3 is TGTGCCAGCAGCCAGGGGGCCACCGGGGATTCACCCCTCCACTTT.

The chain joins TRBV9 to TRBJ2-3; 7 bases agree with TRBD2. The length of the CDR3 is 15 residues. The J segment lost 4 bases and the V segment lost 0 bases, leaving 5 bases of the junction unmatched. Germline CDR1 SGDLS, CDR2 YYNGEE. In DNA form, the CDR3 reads TGTGCCAGCAGCGTAGCCGCGGGAGTAGCAGATACGCAGTATTTT. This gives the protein CASSVAAGVADTQYF.

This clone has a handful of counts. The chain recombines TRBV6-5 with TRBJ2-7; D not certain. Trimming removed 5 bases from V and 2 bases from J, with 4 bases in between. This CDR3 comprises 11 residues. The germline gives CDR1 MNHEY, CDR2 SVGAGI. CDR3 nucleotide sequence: TGTGCCAGCAGTCCTCCCTACGAGCAGTACTTC. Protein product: CASSPPYEQYF.

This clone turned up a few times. CDR3 sequence reads: CASSPRDRGYGYTF. The CDR3, as DNA: TGTGCCAGCAGCCCCCGGGACAGGGGATATGGCTACACCTTC. The chain combines TRBV2 with TRBJ1-2, with 10 bases matching TRBD1. CDR3 length equals 14 residues. Germline loops: CDR1 SNHLY, CDR2 FYNNEI. Unmatched junction bases numbered 6, after V lost 6 bases and J lost 5 bases.

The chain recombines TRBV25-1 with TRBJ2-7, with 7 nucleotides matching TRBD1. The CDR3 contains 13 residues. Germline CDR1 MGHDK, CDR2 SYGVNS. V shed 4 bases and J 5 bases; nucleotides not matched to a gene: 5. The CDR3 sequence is CASSAQGFDEQYF. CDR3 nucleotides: TGTGCCAGCAGTGCACAGGGGTTCGACGAGCAGTACTTC.

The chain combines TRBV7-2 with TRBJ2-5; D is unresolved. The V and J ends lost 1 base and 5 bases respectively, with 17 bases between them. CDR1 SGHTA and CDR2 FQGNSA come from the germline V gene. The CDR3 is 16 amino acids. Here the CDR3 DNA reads TGTGCCAGCAGCTTAGTCCCCGCTAGAAATGGGGAGACCCAGTACTTC. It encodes CASSLVPARNGETQYF.

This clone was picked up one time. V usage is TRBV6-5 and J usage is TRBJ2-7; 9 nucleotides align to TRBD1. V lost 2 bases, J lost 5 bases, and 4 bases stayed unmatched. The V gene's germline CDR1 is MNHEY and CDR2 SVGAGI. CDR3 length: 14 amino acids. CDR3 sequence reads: CASSYTQGANEQYF. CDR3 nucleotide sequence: TGTGCCAGCAGTTACACACAGGGGGCAAACGAGCAGTACTTC.

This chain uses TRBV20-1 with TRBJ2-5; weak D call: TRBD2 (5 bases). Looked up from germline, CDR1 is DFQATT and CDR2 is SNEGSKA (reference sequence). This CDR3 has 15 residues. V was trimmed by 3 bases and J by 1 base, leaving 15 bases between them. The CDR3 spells CSASLSSVRQETQYF. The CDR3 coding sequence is TGCAGTGCTAGTCTGAGTAGCGTACGCCAAGAGACCCAGTACTTC.

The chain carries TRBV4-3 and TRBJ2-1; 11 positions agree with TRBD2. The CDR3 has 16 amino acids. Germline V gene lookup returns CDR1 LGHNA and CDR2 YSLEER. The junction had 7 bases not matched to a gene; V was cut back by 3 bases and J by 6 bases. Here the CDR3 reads CASSQGLAATINEQFF. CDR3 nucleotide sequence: TGCGCCAGCAGCCAGGGACTAGCGGCTACTATCAATGAGCAGTTCTTC.